This T cell receptor (beta chain) was profiled in a study of blood T cell repertoires in COVID-19. Study-wide context: Samples taken during acute and convalescent COVID-19 were collected in the United States, Italy and Spain. T cells, B-cell-depleted T cells, or PBMCs provided the cDNA or gDNA that served as material.

Concerning this clone itself: Within the sample, other DNA sequences also encode this same CDR3.

The CDR3 consists of 14 residues. Per germline, CDR1 SGHRS and CDR2 YFSETQ. J lost 0 bases, V lost 5 bases, and 4 bases had no gene match. Authors' processing steps: By means of reference gene primer amplification, nucleated cell counts were estimated. Produced via immunoSEQ multiplex PCR; TCRdb's table is partial and in-frame only. V, J and clone size derive from that table, while D and trimming were established from the DNA sequence. There are tens of thousands of clones in the sample; 75% to 90% occur only once, and about an eighth lies in the top ten. V gene TRBV5-1 combines with J gene TRBJ2-7; 8 bases agree with TRBD1. The TCR was taken from a human donor in a cohort sampled during active COVID-19. Material: peripheral blood. The CDR3 coding sequence is TGCGCCAGCAGACGTGGACAGGGCTCCTACGAGCAGTACTTC. Translation: CASRRGQGSYEQYF.